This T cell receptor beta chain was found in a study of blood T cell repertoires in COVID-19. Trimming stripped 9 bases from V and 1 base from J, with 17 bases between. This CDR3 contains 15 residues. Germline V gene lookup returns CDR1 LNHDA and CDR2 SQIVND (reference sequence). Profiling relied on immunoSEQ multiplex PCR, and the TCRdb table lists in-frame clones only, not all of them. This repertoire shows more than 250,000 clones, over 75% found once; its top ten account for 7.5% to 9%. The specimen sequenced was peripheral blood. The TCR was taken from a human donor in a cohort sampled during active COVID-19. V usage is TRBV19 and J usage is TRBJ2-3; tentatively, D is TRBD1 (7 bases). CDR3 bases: TGTGCCAGCTTGCCAGGGGGGCGTCGCACAGATACGCAGTATTTT. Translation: CASLPGGRRTDTQYF.